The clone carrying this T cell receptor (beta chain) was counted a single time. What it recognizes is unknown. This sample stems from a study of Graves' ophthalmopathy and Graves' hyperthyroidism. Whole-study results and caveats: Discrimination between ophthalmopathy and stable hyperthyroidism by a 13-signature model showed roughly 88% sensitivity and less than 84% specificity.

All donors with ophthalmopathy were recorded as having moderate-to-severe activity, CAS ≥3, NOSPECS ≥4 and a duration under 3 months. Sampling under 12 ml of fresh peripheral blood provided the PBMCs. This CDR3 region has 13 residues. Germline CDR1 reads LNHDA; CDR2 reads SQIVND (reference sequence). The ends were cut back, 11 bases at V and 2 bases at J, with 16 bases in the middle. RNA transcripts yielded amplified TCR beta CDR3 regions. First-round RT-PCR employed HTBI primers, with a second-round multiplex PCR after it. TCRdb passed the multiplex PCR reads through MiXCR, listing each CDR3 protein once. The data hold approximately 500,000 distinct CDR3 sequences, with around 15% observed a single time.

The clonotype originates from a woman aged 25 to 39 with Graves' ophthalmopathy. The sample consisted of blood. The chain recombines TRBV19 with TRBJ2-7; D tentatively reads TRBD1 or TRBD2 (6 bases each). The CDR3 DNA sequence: TGTGCCCGGCTTGGGGGGCCCGCCTACGAGCAGTACTTC. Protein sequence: CARLGGPAYEQYF.